Shown below are 10 T cell receptor beta chains from a single sample sequenced in a study of blood T cell repertoires in COVID-19. Clones were sequenced by immunoSEQ multiplex PCR, and TCRdb holds only the in-frame ones, with some missing. The table records 390,000 or so clones, 80% to 90% of them present only once. The source material was peripheral blood. The receptors here all came from a woman aged 25-40 years with active or convalescent COVID-19.

This chain joins TRBV6-1 and TRBJ2-1, with D maybe TRBD1 (5 bases). Germline CDR1 reads MNHNS; CDR2 reads SASEGT. CDR3 length equals 16 residues. V was pared by 3 bases and J by 2 bases, with 14 bases between. The CDR3, as DNA: TGTGCCAGCAGTGAGGTCCAGGGAATGGCCTACAATGAGCAGTTCTTC. Translating it yields CASSEVQGMAYNEQFF.

The CDR3 coding sequence is TGCGCCAGCAGAGAATACGAGATTTCCCCTGAAGCTTTCTTT. This translates into CASREYEISPEAFF. This rearrangement joins TRBV5-1 to TRBJ1-1; D uncertain. The CDR3 sequence is 14 residues long. CDR1 is SGHRS, CDR2 YFSETQ, per germline. Trimming took off 5 bases at V and 6 bases at J, with 17 bases between the two ends.

The gene calls are TRBV25-1 and TRBJ1-5; D not certain. Germline CDR1 and CDR2: MGHDK and SYGVNS. The CDR3 loop spans 13 amino acids. With 3 bases removed from V and 6 bases from J, the gap between germline ends came to 9 bases. The CDR3 DNA follows: TGTGCCAGCAGTGAGGGAGGCGGTCAGCCCCAGCATTTT. Translated, it gives CASSEGGGQPQHF.

This sequence joins TRBV6-1 and TRBJ1-1; TRBD1 aligns across 8 bases. The germline gives CDR1 MNHNS, CDR2 SASEGT. This CDR3 comprises 14 residues. The J segment lost 8 bases and the V segment lost 2 bases, leaving 7 bases of the junction unmatched. The CDR3 reads CASSELPGGAEAFF. As DNA, the CDR3 is TGTGCCAGCAGTGAACTTCCAGGGGGCGCCGAAGCTTTCTTT.

This rearrangement joins TRBV12-5 to TRBJ1-1; tentatively, D is TRBD1 (5 bases). The CDR3 length is 14 residues. Per the germline V gene, CDR1 is LGHNT and CDR2 is FRNRAP. The V and J ends lost 1 base and 5 bases respectively, with 11 bases between them. CDR3 loop: CASGLETAGTEAFF. CDR3 nucleotides: TGTGCTAGTGGTTTGGAGACAGCTGGGACTGAAGCTTTCTTT. The full variable domain, in which reference TRBV12-5 and TRBJ1-1 provide the parts outside the CDR3, is DARVTQTPRHKVTEMGQEVTMRCQPILGHNTVFWYRQTMMQGLELLAYFRNRAPLDDSGMPKDRFSAEMPDATLATLKIQPSEPRDSAVYFCASGLETAGTEAFFGQGTRLTVV.

The chain recombines TRBV11-2 with TRBJ2-7; TRBD2 matches 10 bases. In germline, CDR1 is SGHAT, CDR2 FQNNGV. J lost 4 bases, V lost 1 base, and 4 bases had no gene match. CDR3 size: 15 residues. The CDR3 is CASSLVLAGDYEQYF. The CDR3 coding sequence is TGTGCCAGCAGCTTAGTGCTAGCGGGAGATTACGAGCAGTACTTC.

The chain carries TRBV27 and TRBJ2-3; D is ambiguous. The ends were cut back, 8 bases at V and 4 bases at J, with 13 bases in the middle. The CDR3 has 13 amino acids. Germline V CDR1 and CDR2: MNHEY, SMNVEV (reference sequence). CDR3 coding DNA: TGTGCCAGCCGTTCAATTGGCCCAGATACGCAGTATTTT. This gives the protein CASRSIGPDTQYF.

The rearrangement links TRBV10-3 to TRBJ2-1, with D perhaps TRBD2 (6 bases). V shed 10 bases and J shed 2 bases, with 18 bases lying between them. Germline values: CDR1 ENHRY, CDR2 SYGVKD. The CDR3 sequence is 15 residues long. CDR3 sequence: CATFTGGAPYNEQFF. For the CDR3, the DNA is TGTGCCACGTTCACTGGCGGGGCCCCCTACAATGAGCAGTTCTTC.

The chain uses TRBV4-1 and TRBJ1-3, with D uncertain. This CDR3 has 16 amino acids. Trimming removed 0 bases at V and 2 bases at J, with 11 bases between. Germline-derived CDR1 and CDR2 are MGHRA and YSYEKL. The CDR3 loop is CASSQDPGIPGNTIYF. The CDR3 nucleotides read TGCGCCAGCAGCCAAGATCCTGGCATCCCTGGAAACACCATATATTTT.

The chain employs TRBV27 and TRBJ1-5; possible D gene TRBD1, 6 bases. Trimming took 10 bases from V and 5 from J, leaving 15 bases between them. Per the germline V gene, CDR1 is MNHEY and CDR2 is SMNVEV (reference sequence). The CDR3 is 13 residues long. The CDR3 is CATAPRGYQPQHF. The CDR3 DNA follows: TGTGCCACCGCCCCCAGGGGCTATCAGCCCCAGCATTTT.